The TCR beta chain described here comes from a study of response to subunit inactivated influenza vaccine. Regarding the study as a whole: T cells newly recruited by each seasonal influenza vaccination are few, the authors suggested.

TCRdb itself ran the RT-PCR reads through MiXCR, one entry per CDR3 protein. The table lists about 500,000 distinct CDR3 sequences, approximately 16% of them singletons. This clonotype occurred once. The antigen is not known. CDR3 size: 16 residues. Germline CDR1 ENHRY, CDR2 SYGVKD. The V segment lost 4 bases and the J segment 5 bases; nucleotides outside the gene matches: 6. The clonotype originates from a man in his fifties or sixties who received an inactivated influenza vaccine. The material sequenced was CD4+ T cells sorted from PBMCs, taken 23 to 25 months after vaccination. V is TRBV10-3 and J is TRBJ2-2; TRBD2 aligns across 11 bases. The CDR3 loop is CAISALAGGSTGELFF. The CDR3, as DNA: TGTGCCATCAGTGCGCTAGCGGGAGGTAGTACCGGGGAGCTGTTTTTT.